Shown below are 6 T cell receptor beta chains from a single sample sequenced in a study of beta chain features in type 1 diabetes. Expressed TCRB transcripts were sequenced, since all the RNA that had been isolated was reverse transcribed. Libraries were prepared by immunoSEQ multiplex PCR; TCRdb keeps only in-frame clonotypes and omits some of them. The sample has roughly 380,000 clones, about 18% seen once. Sequenced input: naive CD4+ T cells from blood. These receptors all stem from a woman under 30 in good health.

In its sample, this clone was seen a few times. This rearrangement joins TRBV6-5 to TRBJ2-5; 8 positions agree with TRBD1. This CDR3 comprises 14 residues. Germline CDR1 is MNHEY and CDR2 is SVGAGI. Trimming at V came to 6 bases and at J to 5 bases, leaving 8 bases not matched to a gene. The CDR3 loop reads CASRSTGARETQYF. CDR3 DNA sequence: TGTGCCAGCAGGTCGACAGGGGCTAGGGAGACCCAGTACTTC.

With regard to this clone: The same CDR3 also results from other DNA sequences found in this sample. This sequence joins TRBV29-1 and TRBJ2-5; maybe TRBD1 (5 bases). The J call may not be correct, given that the DNA end is closer to TRBJ2-7. Germline V gene data show CDR1 as SQVTM and CDR2 as ANQGSEA. There are 13 residues in the CDR3. CDR3 sequence reads: CSVEGQGAYEQYF. In DNA form, the CDR3 reads TGCAGCGTTGAAGGGCAGGGCGCCTACGAGCAGTACTTC.

The chain has TRBV6-5 and TRBJ2-5; TRBD2 aligns across 11 bases. The CDR3 spans 16 residues. CDR1 and CDR2 (germline): MNHEY, SVGAGI. The ends lost 4 bases at V and 4 bases at J; junction bases unmatched: 8. As DNA, the CDR3 is TGTGCCAGCAGTTCCATAGGTGGGACTAGCGGAGAGACCCAGTACTTC. Its translation is CASSSIGGTSGETQYF.

The table lists this clone with a few counts. V gene TRBV5-6 combines with J gene TRBJ2-5, with a tentative D call TRBD1 (6 bases). The CDR3 runs to 12 residues. Germline V gene data show CDR1 as SGHDT and CDR2 as YYEEEE. V was trimmed by 7 bases and J by 5 bases, leaving 12 bases between them. This CDR3 is CASSGVGETQYF. The CDR3 nucleotides read TGTGCCAGCTCAGGGGTGGGGGAGACCCAGTACTTC.

This clone came up a few times. J is TRBJ1-5 and V is TRBV27; D not certain. The CDR3 consists of 15 residues. Per germline, CDR1 MNHEY and CDR2 SMNVEV (reference sequence). V lost 0 bases and J 4 bases, leaving 10 bases between the germline ends. The CDR3 sequence is CASSLSRGGNQPQHF. Written as DNA, the CDR3 is TGTGCCAGCAGTTTATCGCGGGGAGGGAATCAGCCCCAGCATTTT.

The chain carries TRBV5-6 and TRBJ1-1; D is ambiguous. This CDR3 has 16 amino acids. From germline, CDR1 is SGHDT and CDR2 YYEEEE. Trimming shortened V by 0 bases and J by 5 bases, and 17 bases separated the two germline ends. The CDR3 region has the DNA TGTGCCAGCAGCTTGGCGTCCGGGGAGAGAATGACTGAAGCTTTCTTT. This sequence encodes CASSLASGERMTEAFF.